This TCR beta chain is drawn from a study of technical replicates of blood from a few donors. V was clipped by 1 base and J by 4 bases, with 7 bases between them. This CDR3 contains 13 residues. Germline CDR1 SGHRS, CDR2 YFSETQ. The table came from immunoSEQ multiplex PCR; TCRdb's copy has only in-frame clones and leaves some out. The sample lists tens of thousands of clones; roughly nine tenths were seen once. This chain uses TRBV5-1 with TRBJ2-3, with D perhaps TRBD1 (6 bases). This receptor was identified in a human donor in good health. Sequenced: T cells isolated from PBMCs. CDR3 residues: CASSLRQADTQYF. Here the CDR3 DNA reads TGCGCCAGCAGCTTGAGACAGGCAGATACGCAGTATTTT.